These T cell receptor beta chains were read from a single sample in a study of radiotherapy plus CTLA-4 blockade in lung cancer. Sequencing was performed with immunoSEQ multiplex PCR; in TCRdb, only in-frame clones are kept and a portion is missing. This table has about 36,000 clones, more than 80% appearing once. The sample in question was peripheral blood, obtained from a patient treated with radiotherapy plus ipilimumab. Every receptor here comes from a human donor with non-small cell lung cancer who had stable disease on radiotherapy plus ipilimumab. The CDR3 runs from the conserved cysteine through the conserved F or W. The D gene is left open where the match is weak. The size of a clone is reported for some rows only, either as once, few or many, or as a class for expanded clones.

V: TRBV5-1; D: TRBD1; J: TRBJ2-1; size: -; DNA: TGCGCCAGCAGCCCACAGGGGGTGGGATACAATGAGCAGTTCTTC; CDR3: CASSPQGVGYNEQFF
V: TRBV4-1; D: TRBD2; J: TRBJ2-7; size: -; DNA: TGCGCCAGCAGCCAGGGACTAGCGGGGATCGACGAGCAGTACTTC; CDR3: CASSQGLAGIDEQYF
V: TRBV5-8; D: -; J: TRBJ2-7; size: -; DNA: TGTGCCAGCAGCCTCCTCCGGGCAGGGGACGAGCAGTACTTC; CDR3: CASSLLRAGDEQYF
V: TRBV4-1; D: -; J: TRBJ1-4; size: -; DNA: TGCGCCAGCAGCTACTATGAAAAACTGTTTTTT; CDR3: CASSYYEKLFF
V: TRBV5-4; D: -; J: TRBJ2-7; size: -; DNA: TGTGCCAGCAGCTTGGGGGCAGGGTGGGACGAGCAGTACTTC; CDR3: CASSLGAGWDEQYF
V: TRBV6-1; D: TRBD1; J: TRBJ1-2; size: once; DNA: TGTGCCAGCGGGGACAGATATGGCTACACCTTC; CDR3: CASGDRYGYTF
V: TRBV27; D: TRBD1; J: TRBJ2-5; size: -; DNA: TGTGCCAGCAGTAGACAGGGTGGGGAGACCCAGTACTTC; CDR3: CASSRQGGETQYF
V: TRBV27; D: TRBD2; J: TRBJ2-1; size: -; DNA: TGTGCCAGCAGTTTCCGGGGGGATGAGCAGTTCTTC; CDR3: CASSFRGDEQFF
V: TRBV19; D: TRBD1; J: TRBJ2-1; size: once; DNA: TGTGCCAGTAGCAATGACAGGGGATTCGACAATGAGCAGTTCTTC; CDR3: CASSNDRGFDNEQFF
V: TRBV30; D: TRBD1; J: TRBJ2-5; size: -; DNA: TGTGCCTGGACAGGGGGAGAGACCCAGTACTTC; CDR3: CAWTGGETQYF
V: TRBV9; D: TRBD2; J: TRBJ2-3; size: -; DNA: TGTGCCAGCAGCCCCCGACTAGCGGACAACACAGATACGCAGTATTTT; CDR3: CASSPRLADNTDTQYF
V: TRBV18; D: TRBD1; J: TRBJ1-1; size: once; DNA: TGTGCCAGCTCAAGAGGGACAGGGGCCGGGATGAACACTGAAGCTTTCTTT; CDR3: CASSRGTGAGMNTEAFF
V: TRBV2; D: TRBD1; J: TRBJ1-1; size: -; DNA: TGTGCCAGCAGCTTATCAACAGGGGGCACTGAAGCTTTCTTT; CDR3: CASSLSTGGTEAFF
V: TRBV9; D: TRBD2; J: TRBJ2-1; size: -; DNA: TGTGCCAGCAGCGCTTTAGCGGGGAACAATGAGCAGTTCTTC; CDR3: CASSALAGNNEQFF
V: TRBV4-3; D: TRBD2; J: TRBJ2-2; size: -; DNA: TGCGCCAGCAGCCCCTCGGTAGCGGGAGAGATCGGCGGGGAGCTGTTTTTT; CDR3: CASSPSVAGEIGGELFF
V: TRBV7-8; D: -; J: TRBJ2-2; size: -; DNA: TGTGCCAGCAGCTTTGTGGAGGACACCGGGGAGCTGTTTTTT; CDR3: CASSFVEDTGELFF
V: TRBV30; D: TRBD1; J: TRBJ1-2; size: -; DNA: TGTGCCTGGAGTCAAAACAGGGGGCCCTATGGCTACACCTTC; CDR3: CAWSQNRGPYGYTF
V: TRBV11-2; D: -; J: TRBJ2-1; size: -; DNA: TGTGCCAGCAGCTTGGCCGGGACACACAATGAGCAGTTCTTC; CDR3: CASSLAGTHNEQFF
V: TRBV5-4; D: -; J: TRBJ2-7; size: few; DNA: TGTGCCAGCAGCTTGGGGCGGCCAGCGGAGAGCTCCTACGAGCAGTACTTC; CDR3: CASSLGRPAESSYEQYF